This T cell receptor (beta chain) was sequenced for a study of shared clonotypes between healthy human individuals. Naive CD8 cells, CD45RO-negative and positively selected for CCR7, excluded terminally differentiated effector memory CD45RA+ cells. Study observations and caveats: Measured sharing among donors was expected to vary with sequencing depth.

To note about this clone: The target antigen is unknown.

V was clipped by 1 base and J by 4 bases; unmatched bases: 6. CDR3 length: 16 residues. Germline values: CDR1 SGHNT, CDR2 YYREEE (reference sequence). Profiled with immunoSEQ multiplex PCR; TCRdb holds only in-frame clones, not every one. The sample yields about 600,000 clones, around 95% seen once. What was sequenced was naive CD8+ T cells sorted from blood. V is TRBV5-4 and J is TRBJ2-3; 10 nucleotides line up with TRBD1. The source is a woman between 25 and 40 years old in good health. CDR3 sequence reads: CASSLMGQGSADTQYF. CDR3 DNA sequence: TGTGCCAGCAGCTTGATGGGACAGGGGAGCGCAGATACGCAGTATTTT.